Listed below are T cell receptor beta chains from one sample, sequenced in a study of blood T cell repertoires in COVID-19. The repertoire was sequenced with immunoSEQ multiplex PCR; TCRdb's copy has only in-frame clones and lacks some. The sample lists about 200,000 clones; roughly nine tenths were seen once. Sequenced: peripheral blood. The source of these receptors is a man between 35 and 55 years old with active or convalescent COVID-19. Both conserved end residues are part of each CDR3. A D gene is named only where the DNA matches it firmly. Size tells how often a clone was seen (once, few, many) or the class of an expanded clone, and some rows leave it out.

abundance | j_gene | v_gene | d_gene | CDR3aa | CDR3nt
NA | TRBJ2-7 | TRBV5-4 | TRBD2 | CASSLEASGSGYEQYF | TGTGCCAGCAGCTTGGAGGCTAGCGGGAGTGGATACGAGCAGTACTTC
NA | TRBJ2-1 | TRBV7-6 | TRBD2 | CASSLGGLAGAPIGNEQFF | TGTGCCAGCAGCTTAGGGGGACTAGCGGGAGCGCCGATTGGCAATGAGCAGTTCTTC
NA | TRBJ2-5 | TRBV5-1 | TRBD2 | CASGLAGGETQYF | TGCGCCAGTGGACTAGCGGGAGGGGAGACCCAGTACTTC
NA | TRBJ2-3 | TRBV3-1/TRBV3-2 | TRBD2 | CASSQRGEPNTQYF | TGTGCCAGCAGCCAGCGGGGGGAACCAAATACGCAGTATTTT
NA | TRBJ2-4 | TRBV9 | TRBD2 | CASSPLGAGGENIQYF | TGTGCCAGCAGCCCCCTGGGAGCGGGGGGGGAAAACATTCAGTACTTC
NA | TRBJ1-2 | TRBV28 | NA | CASSLTGNYGYTF | TGTGCCAGCAGTTTAACGGGTAACTATGGCTACACCTTC
NA | TRBJ2-7 | TRBV29-1 | TRBD1 | CSVEGQANYEQYF | TGCAGCGTTGAGGGACAGGCAAACTACGAGCAGTACTTC
NA | TRBJ2-6 | TRBV30 | TRBD2 | CAMGEGASSGANVLTF | TGTGCCATGGGGGAGGGCGCCAGCTCTGGGGCCAACGTCCTGACTTTC
NA | TRBJ1-1 | TRBV28 | TRBD1 | CASSLGAGGPGSEAFF | TGTGCCAGCAGTTTAGGGGCAGGGGGTCCCGGAAGTGAAGCTTTCTTT
NA | TRBJ2-7 | TRBV7-9 | TRBD1 | CASSSGQGINEQYF | TGTGCCAGCAGCTCCGGACAGGGCATCAACGAGCAGTACTTC
NA | TRBJ1-2 | TRBV18 | NA | CASSTGYSGYTF | TGTGCCAGCTCAACGGGGTACTCTGGCTACACCTTC
NA | TRBJ1-1 | TRBV9 | NA | CASSVRGGFSTEAFF | TGTGCCAGCAGCGTAAGGGGAGGGTTCAGCACTGAAGCTTTCTTT
NA | TRBJ1-5 | TRBV9 | NA | CASSVQWAGAADQPQHF | TGTGCCAGCAGCGTTCAATGGGCGGGGGCGGCGGATCAGCCCCAGCATTTT
NA | TRBJ1-5 | TRBV2 | TRBD1 | CASSGAGGTQPQHF | TGTGCCAGCAGCGGGGCAGGGGGCACTCAGCCCCAGCATTTT
NA | TRBJ2-1 | TRBV24-1 | NA | CATSDAPQRNEQFF | TGTGCCACCAGTGATGCCCCGCAGCGCAATGAGCAGTTCTTC
NA | TRBJ2-7 | TRBV1 | NA | CTSSQGGDLGLYEQYF | TGCACCAGCAGCCAAGGTGGGGACTTGGGACTCTACGAGCAGTACTTC
once | TRBJ2-7 | TRBV6-2/TRBV6-3 | NA | CASSYSYYEQYF | TGTGCCAGCAGTTACTCTTACTACGAGCAGTACTTC
NA | TRBJ1-1 | TRBV18 | TRBD1 | CASSPPPGTGSAFF | TGTGCCAGCTCACCACCGCCTGGGACAGGGAGTGCTTTCTTT
NA | TRBJ1-2 | TRBV27 | TRBD1 | CASSSPEVGQGNYGYTF | TGTGCCAGCAGTTCACCCGAAGTCGGACAGGGAAACTATGGCTACACCTTC
NA | TRBJ2-7 | TRBV29-1 | TRBD1 | CSVEEGTGFYEQYF | TGCAGCGTTGAAGAAGGGACAGGGTTCTACGAGCAGTACTTC
NA | TRBJ2-5 | TRBV28 | NA | CASSTGTHETQYF | TGTGCCAGCAGTACCGGTACCCACGAGACCCAGTACTTC
NA | TRBJ2-7 | TRBV5-4 | TRBD2 | CASSSPGTSGMSSYEQYF | TGTGCCAGCAGCTCCCCCGGGACTAGCGGAATGAGCTCCTACGAGCAGTACTTC
NA | TRBJ2-1 | TRBV3-1/TRBV3-2 | TRBD1 | CASSQPLTGGTYNEQFF | TGTGCCAGCAGCCAACCCTTGACAGGGGGCACCTACAATGAGCAGTTCTTC
NA | TRBJ2-5 | TRBV30 | TRBD2 | CAWSVGEGKETQYF | TGTGCCTGGAGTGTAGGGGAGGGTAAAGAGACCCAGTACTTC
NA | TRBJ2-1 | TRBV5-1 | NA | CASSLGAAGFNEQFF | TGCGCCAGCAGCTTAGGAGCGGCGGGATTTAATGAGCAGTTCTTC
NA | TRBJ1-1 | TRBV28 | NA | CASGRGADTEAFF | TGTGCCAGCGGGCGGGGGGCGGACACTGAAGCTTTCTTT
NA | TRBJ1-4 | TRBV2 | NA | CASDEGLQATNEKLFF | TGTGCCAGCGACGAGGGACTGCAAGCAACTAATGAAAAACTGTTTTTT
NA | TRBJ1-2 | TRBV28 | NA | CASSLFRFYYGYTF | TGTGCCAGCAGTTTATTTCGTTTTTACTATGGCTACACCTTC
NA | TRBJ1-2 | TRBV7-8 | TRBD1 | CASSRIRGSYGYTF | TGTGCCAGCAGCCGAATCAGGGGGAGCTATGGCTACACCTTC
NA | TRBJ2-2 | TRBV5-1 | TRBD1 | CASSSGQGVNTGELFF | TGCGCCAGCAGCTCGGGACAGGGGGTAAACACCGGGGAGCTGTTTTTT
NA | TRBJ2-7 | TRBV11-2 | TRBD2 | CASRSLTGGREQYF | TGTGCCAGCCGGTCCTTGACGGGGGGGCGTGAGCAGTACTTC